Following are 21 T cell receptor beta chains from one sample sequenced in a study of blood T cells in healthy people across ages. Combining a sample-barcoded 5' primer with a J-beta primer mix, a second PCR ran for about 7 to 12 cycles. TCRdb re-called the 5' RACE reads through MiXCR, storing one row per CDR3 protein. The data show about 640,000 distinct CDR3 sequences, roughly 50% seen once. Sequenced: blood. The receptors derive from a man in his sixties in good health.

This chain connects TRBV6-2 or TRBV6-3 to TRBJ2-5; D perhaps matches TRBD1 (6 bases). Trimming left V 5 bases short and J 3 bases short, with 19 bases between. The V gene's germline CDR1 is MNHEY and CDR2 SVGEGT. This CDR3 is built from 16 residues. The CDR3 sequence: CASSDHQTGREETQYF. In DNA, the CDR3 is TGTGCCAGCAGTGACCACCAGACAGGTCGAGAAGAGACCCAGTACTTC.

This clonotype was seen more than once but under ten times. The genes are TRBV7-9 and TRBJ2-5; D is uncertain. The germline CDR1 and CDR2 sequences are SEHNR and FQNEAQ (reference sequence). The CDR3 runs 11 residues. DNA for the CDR3: TGTTCCGCCGCGGCGGCAGAGACCCAGTACTTC. Amino acids: CSAAAAETQYF. Based on the CDR3 plus reference TRBV7-9 and TRBJ2-5, the full variable domain is DTGVSQNPRHKITKRGQNVTFRCDPISEHNRLYWYRQTLGQGPEFLTYFQNEAQLEKSRLLSDRFSAERPKGSFSTLEIQRTEQGDSAMYLCSAAAAETQYFGPGTRLLVL.

The chain couples TRBV7-9 to TRBJ2-5, with 7 nucleotides matching TRBD2. The CDR3 consists of 14 residues. The germline V gene encodes CDR1 SEHNR and CDR2 FQNEAQ (reference sequence). V was clipped by 8 bases and J by 5 bases; unmatched bases: 11. The CDR3 is CASGSTYSGETQYF. The CDR3 DNA reads as TGTGCCAGCGGGTCGACTTATAGCGGGGAGACCCAGTACTTC.

The genes are TRBV12-3 or TRBV12-4 and TRBJ2-3; D is tentatively TRBD1 or TRBD2 (6 bases each). The CDR3 consists of 15 residues. The V end lost 3 bases, the J end lost 2 bases, and 12 bases lay between the germline ends. The CDR3 spells CASSLGGLDTDTQYF. In DNA form, the CDR3 reads TGTGCCAGCAGTTTGGGGGGCTTAGACACAGATACGCAGTATTTT.

The V gene is TRBV27, the J gene TRBJ2-3, with D possibly being TRBD2 (5 bases). This CDR3 is 14 amino acids long. V was pared by 3 bases and J by 6 bases, with 13 bases between. Looked up from germline, CDR1 is MNHEY and CDR2 is SMNVEV (reference sequence). CDR3 residues: CASSFALDGDTQYF. DNA of the CDR3: TGTGCCAGCAGTTTCGCACTAGATGGCGATACGCAGTATTTT.

The gene calls are TRBV20-1 and TRBJ2-1; 9 bases line up with TRBD2. Losses at the gene ends were 1 base for V and 7 bases for J; bases not matched to a gene: 8. The CDR3 totals 15 residues. Germline V gives CDR1 DFQATT, CDR2 SNEGSKA (reference sequence). DNA of the CDR3: TGCAGTGCTAGAGTAGGCGGGGGGGCGAGTAATGAGCAGTTCTTC. As protein: CSARVGGGASNEQFF.

This clonotype was picked up many times. The CDR3 nucleotides read TGTGCCAGCTCCCTGGGGGGCCCCTACGAGCAGTACTTC. Encoded protein: CASSLGGPYEQYF. The chain employs TRBV28 and TRBJ2-7, with D perhaps TRBD1 or TRBD2 (6 bases each). Germline assignment: CDR1 MDHEN and CDR2 SYDVKM. V gave up 8 bases and J gave up 2 bases, with 13 bases separating them. The CDR3 loop spans 13 amino acids.

The CDR3 spells CSASRTAGGTDTQYF. DNA for the CDR3: TGCAGTGCGAGCCGGACAGCTGGCGGCACAGATACGCAGTATTTT. The chain joins TRBV20-1 to TRBJ2-3; D may be TRBD1 (6 bases). The CDR3 is made up of 15 amino acids. The germline CDR1 and CDR2 sequences are DFQATT and SNEGSKA (reference sequence). V shed 6 bases and J shed 1 base, with 17 bases lying between them.

In the case of this clonotype: One end of the junction does not line up with germline, which may come from a read error. The chain combines TRBV10-3 with TRBJ2-7; D unclear. CDR1 is ENHRY, CDR2 SYGVKD, per germline. This CDR3 spans 13 amino acids. The CDR3 DNA sequence: TGTGCCGTCAGTGAGCTCATTACCTACGAGCAGTACTTC. Its translation is CAVSELITYEQYF.

The genes are TRBV3-1 and TRBJ2-1, with 9 bases that match TRBD2. The CDR3 spans 18 residues. Germline V lookup: CDR1 LGHDT, CDR2 YNNKEL (reference sequence). Trimming took 0 bases from V and 9 from J; bases not matched to a gene: 15. The CDR3: CASSQDMSGGFSYGEQFF. The CDR3 coding sequence is TGTGCCAGCAGCCAAGATATGAGCGGGGGGTTTTCCTACGGTGAGCAGTTCTTC.

A word on this clonotype: Likely a read error: the CDR3 ends without its conserved phenylalanine or tryptophan. The chain is built from TRBV20-1 and TRBJ2-1; D not certain. From germline, CDR1 is DFQATT and CDR2 SNEGSKA (reference sequence). The CDR3 has 15 amino acids. The V and J ends lost 5 bases and 2 bases respectively, with 16 bases between them. The CDR3 nucleotides read TGCAGTGCTCCTCGGATAGGGCAACCCTACAATGAGCAGTTCGTC. This encodes CSAPRIGQPYNEQFV.

This chain links TRBV3-1 with TRBJ2-2, with 11 nucleotides matching TRBD2. Germline values: CDR1 LGHDT, CDR2 YNNKEL (reference sequence). After removal of 4 bases from V and 5 bases from J, the junction contained 6 bases not matched to a gene. CDR3 length: 16 residues. The CDR3 DNA reads as TGTGCCAGCAGCCGGATAGCGGGGGGGCGAACCGGGGAGCTGTTTTTT. It translates to CASSRIAGGRTGELFF.

This sequence joins TRBV29-1 and TRBJ2-3, with 8 bases fitting TRBD1. The germline V gene has CDR1 SQVTM and CDR2 ANQGSEA. Losses at the gene ends were 0 bases for V and 6 bases for J; bases not matched to a gene: 5. This CDR3 is 14 amino acids long. The CDR3 region has the DNA TGCAGCGTTGAAGACGACAGGGGCGGGGATACGCAGTATTTT. This encodes CSVEDDRGGDTQYF.

This CDR3 reads CASSEPRTETNYGYTF. In DNA form, the CDR3 reads TGTGCCAGCAGTGAACCCCGGACGGAGACTAACTATGGCTACACCTTC. The rearrangement uses TRBV2 and TRBJ1-2; D is undetermined. This CDR3 has 16 residues. Trimming took 2 bases from V and 0 from J, leaving 13 bases between them. The germline V gene has CDR1 SNHLY and CDR2 FYNNEI. Full variable domain (outside the CDR3, taken from reference TRBV2 and TRBJ1-2): EPEVTQTPSHQVTQMGQEVILRCVPISNHLYFYWYRQILGQKVEFLVSFYNNEISEKSEIFDDQFSVERPDGSNFTLKIRSTKLEDSAMYFCASSEPRTETNYGYTFGSGTRLTVV.

The chain couples TRBV5-5 to TRBJ2-7; 8 bases are shared with TRBD1. The germline V gene encodes CDR1 SGHKS and CDR2 YYEKEE (reference sequence). V dropped 2 bases and J dropped 0; count of bases not matched to a gene: 4. CDR3 length equals 15 residues. The CDR3 sequence is CASSFGTGHSYEQYF. Written as DNA, the CDR3 is TGTGCCAGCAGCTTCGGGACAGGCCACTCCTACGAGCAGTACTTC. The full variable domain, in which reference TRBV5-5 and TRBJ2-7 provide the parts outside the CDR3, is DAGVTQSPTHLIKTRGQQVTLRCSPISGHKSVSWYQQVLGQGPQFIFQYYEKEERGRGNFPDRFSARQFPNYSSELNVNALLLGDSALYLCASSFGTGHSYEQYFGPGTRLTVT.

The chain employs TRBV10-1 and TRBJ2-7; 8 bases map to TRBD2. V was clipped by 0 bases and J by 7 bases; unmatched bases: 11. Germline V lookup: CDR1 WNHNN, CDR2 SYGVQD (reference sequence). The CDR3 contains 16 residues. The CDR3 coding sequence is TGCGCCAGCAGTGAGTCGCACCAGCGGGGGTTGGAGGAGCAGTACTTC. Translation: CASSESHQRGLEEQYF.

In its sample, this clonotype was seen many times. CDR3 residues: CASSEARLEETQYF. DNA of the CDR3: TGTGCCAGCAGTGAAGCGCGACTAGAAGAGACCCAGTACTTC. This chain uses TRBV2 with TRBJ2-5; a possible D gene is TRBD2 (6 bases). Trimming took off 0 bases at V and 3 bases at J, with 8 bases between the two ends. This CDR3 is 14 amino acids long. Per the germline V gene, CDR1 is SNHLY and CDR2 is FYNNEI.

The chain is built from TRBV4-1 and TRBJ1-4; D is ambiguous. Looked up from germline, CDR1 is MGHRA and CDR2 is YSYEKL. Trimming shortened V by 0 bases and J by 7 bases, and 9 bases separated the two germline ends. The CDR3 sequence is 14 residues long. CDR3 DNA: TGCGCCAGCAGCCAAGATAAGTACCCTGAAAAACTGTTTTTT. Protein product: CASSQDKYPEKLFF.

The CDR3 region has the DNA TGTGCCAGCAGCCAAGATCGGGGCGCCCCGCACAATGAGCAGTTCTTC. Protein sequence: CASSQDRGAPHNEQFF. The chain combines TRBV4-2 with TRBJ2-1; D tentatively fits TRBD1 or TRBD2 (5 bases each). The CDR3 has 16 amino acids. Germline values: CDR1 LGHNA, CDR2 YNFKEQ. The V gene lost 0 bases and the J gene lost 5 bases, with 14 bases spanning the gap.

The chain employs TRBV20-1 and TRBJ2-1; D assignment may be TRBD1 or TRBD2 (6 bases each). Gene TRBJ2-7 matches the end of the DNA better, so the J call may be wrong. Germline V gene data show CDR1 as DFQATT and CDR2 as SNEGSKA (reference sequence). This CDR3 has 15 amino acids. CDR3 loop: CSATQFDGGGGEQYF. In DNA form, the CDR3 reads TGCAGTGCCACCCAGTTTGACGGGGGCGGAGGCGAGCAGTACTTC.

The chain couples TRBV6-1 to TRBJ2-7; 8 bases agree with TRBD1. Germline CDR1 reads MNHNS; CDR2 reads SASEGT. V lost 0 bases, J lost 2 bases, and 6 bases stayed unmatched. The CDR3 consists of 16 residues. In nucleotides, the CDR3 is TGTGCCAGCAGTGAAGCTTGGGGACAGGCGACCTACGAGCAGTACTTC. Amino acids: CASSEAWGQATYEQYF.